This TCR beta chain emerged from a study of vaccination effects on CD4 cells after COVID-19. In the case of this clone: Antigen unknown.

TCRdb's copy holds only in-frame clones and misses some; the assay was immunoSEQ multiplex PCR. The repertoire has under 55,000 clones, about four fifths of them found once; the top ten carry just over 6%. Antigen-specific CD4+ T cells were first expanded with viral peptide pools by the ViraFEST assay and only then sequenced. Following a roughly 11-day culture, CD4+ T cells were purified. Previously uninfected by SARS-CoV-2, the vaccine recipients also showed negative nucleocapsid antibodies. Each well held 1.5 million to 2 million PBMC cultured with about 10 ug/ml peptides and around 10 IU/ml IL-2. At days 3 and 7, half of the medium was exchanged for IL-2 medium. Germline V lookup: CDR1 ENHRY, CDR2 SYGVKD. V shed 4 bases and J 8 bases; nucleotides not matched to a gene: 10. This CDR3 is built from 15 residues.

The TCR comes from a human donor who received a COVID-19 vaccine. Sequenced material: CD4+ T cells from PBMCs cultured with HCoV-OC43 spike peptides, taken before COVID-19 vaccination. Regarding subset: HCoV-OC43 spike overlapping peptide pool stimulation. This chain uses TRBV10-3 with TRBJ2-1; 8 nucleotides align to TRBD2. CDR3 region: CAISVASGGADEQFF. The CDR3 DNA reads as TGTGCCATCAGTGTGGCTTCCGGGGGGGCCGATGAGCAGTTCTTC.